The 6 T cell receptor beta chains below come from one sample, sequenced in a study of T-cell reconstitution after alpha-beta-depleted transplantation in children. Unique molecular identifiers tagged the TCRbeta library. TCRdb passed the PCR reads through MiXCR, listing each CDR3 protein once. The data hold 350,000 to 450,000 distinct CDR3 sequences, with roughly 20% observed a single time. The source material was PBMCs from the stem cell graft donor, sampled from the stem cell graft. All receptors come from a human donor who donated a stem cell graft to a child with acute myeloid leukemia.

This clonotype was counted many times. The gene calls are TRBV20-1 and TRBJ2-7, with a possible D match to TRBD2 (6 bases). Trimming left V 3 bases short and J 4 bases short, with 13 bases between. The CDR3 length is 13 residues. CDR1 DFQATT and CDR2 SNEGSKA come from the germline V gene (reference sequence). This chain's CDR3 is CSASGSSLYEQYF. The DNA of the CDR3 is TGCAGTGCTAGCGGGAGTTCGTTGTACGAGCAGTACTTC.

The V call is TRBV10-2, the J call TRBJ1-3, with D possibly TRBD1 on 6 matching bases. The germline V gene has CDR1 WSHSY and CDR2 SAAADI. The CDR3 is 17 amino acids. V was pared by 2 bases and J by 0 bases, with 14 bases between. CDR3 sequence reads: CASSEIHRASSGNTIYF. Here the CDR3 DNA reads TGCGCCAGCAGTGAGATCCACAGGGCGAGCTCTGGAAACACCATATATTTT.

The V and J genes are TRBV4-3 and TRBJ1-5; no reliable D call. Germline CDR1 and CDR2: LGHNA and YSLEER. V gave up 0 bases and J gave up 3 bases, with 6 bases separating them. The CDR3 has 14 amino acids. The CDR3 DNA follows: TGCGCCAGCAGCCAAGATCCGTTCAATCAGCCCCAGCATTTT. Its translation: CASSQDPFNQPQHF.

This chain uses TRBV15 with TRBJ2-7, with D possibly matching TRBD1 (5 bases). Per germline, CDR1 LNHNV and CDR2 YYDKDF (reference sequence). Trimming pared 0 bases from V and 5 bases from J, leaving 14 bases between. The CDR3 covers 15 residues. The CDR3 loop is CATSRDPRAYDEQYF. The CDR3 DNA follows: TGTGCCACCAGCAGAGACCCCAGGGCTTACGACGAGCAGTACTTC.

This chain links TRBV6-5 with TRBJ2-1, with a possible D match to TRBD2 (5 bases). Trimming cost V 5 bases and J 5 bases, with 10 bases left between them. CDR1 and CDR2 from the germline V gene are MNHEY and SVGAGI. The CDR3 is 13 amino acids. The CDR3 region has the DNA TGTGCCAGCAGTCCGAGGGTCGACAATGAGCAGTTCTTC. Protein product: CASSPRVDNEQFF.

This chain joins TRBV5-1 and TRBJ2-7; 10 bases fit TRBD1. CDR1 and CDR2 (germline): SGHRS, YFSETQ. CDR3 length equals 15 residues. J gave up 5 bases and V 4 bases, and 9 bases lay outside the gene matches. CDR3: CASSTGQGGFDEQYF. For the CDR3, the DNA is TGCGCCAGCAGCACCGGACAGGGGGGGTTTGACGAGCAGTACTTC.